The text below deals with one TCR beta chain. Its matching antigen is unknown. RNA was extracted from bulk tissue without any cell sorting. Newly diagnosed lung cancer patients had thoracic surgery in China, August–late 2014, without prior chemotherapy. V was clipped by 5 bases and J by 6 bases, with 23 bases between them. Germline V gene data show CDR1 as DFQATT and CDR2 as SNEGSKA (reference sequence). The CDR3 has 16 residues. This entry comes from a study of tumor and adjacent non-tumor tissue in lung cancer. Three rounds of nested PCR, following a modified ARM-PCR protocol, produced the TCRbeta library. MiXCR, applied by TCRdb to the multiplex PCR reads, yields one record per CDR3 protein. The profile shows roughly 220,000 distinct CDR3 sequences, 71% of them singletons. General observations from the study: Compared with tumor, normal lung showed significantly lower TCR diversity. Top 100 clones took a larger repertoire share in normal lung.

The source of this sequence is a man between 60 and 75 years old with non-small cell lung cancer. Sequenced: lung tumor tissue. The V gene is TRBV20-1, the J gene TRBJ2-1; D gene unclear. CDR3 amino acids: CSAGPSWGNTVNEQFF. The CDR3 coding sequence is TGCAGTGCTGGGCCCTCATGGGGAAATACTGTCAATGAGCAGTTCTTC.